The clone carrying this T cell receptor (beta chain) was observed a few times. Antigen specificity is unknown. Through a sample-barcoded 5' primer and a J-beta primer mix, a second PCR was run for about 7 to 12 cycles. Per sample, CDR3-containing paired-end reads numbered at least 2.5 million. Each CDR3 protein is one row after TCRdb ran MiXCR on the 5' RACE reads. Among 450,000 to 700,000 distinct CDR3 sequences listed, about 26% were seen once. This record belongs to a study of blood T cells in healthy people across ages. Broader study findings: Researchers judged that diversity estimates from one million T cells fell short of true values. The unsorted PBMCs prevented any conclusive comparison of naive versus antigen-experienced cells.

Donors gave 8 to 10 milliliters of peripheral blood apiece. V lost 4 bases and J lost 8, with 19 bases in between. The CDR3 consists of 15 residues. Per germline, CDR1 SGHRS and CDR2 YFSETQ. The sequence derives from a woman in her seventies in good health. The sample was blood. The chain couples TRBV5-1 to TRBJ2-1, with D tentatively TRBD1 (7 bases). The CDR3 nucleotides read TGCGCCAGCAGCCCCGGGGGACAGCTAGTCTATGAGCAGTTCTTC. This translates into CASSPGGQLVYEQFF.